The clone carrying this T cell receptor beta chain occurred once. The antigen remains unidentified. This record comes from a study of cytomegalovirus exposure and HLA in healthy donors. Notes on the study in general: The classifier was said to identify cytomegalovirus status with high specificity and sensitivity. Under in vitro conditions, a few CMV-associated chains were confirmed as specific for CMV antigens. Association of a missense DCLRE1C variant with TCR beta V- and J-gene trimming was reported in a later analysis.

Primers for the PCR totalled 60 Vbeta and 13 Jbeta. Assay used: immunoSEQ multiplex PCR; TCRdb lists only in-frame clones, some missing. The data hold some 130,000 clones, with 60% to 85% observed a single time. The source material was PBMCs. The sequence was collected from a woman aged 25 to 39 in good health and CMV-seropositive.

CDR3 bases: TGTGCCAGCTCACCATCAGGAGGGACCAATTCACCCCTCCACTTT. Its protein is CASSPSGGTNSPLHF. This chain connects TRBV18 to TRBJ1-6; perhaps TRBD1 as D (5 bases). Deletions cut 2 bases from V and 7 bases from J, with 12 bases between. This CDR3 is built from 15 residues. Germline V gives CDR1 KGHSH, CDR2 LQKENI.